The 16 T cell receptor beta chains below come from one sample, sequenced in a study of T cell responses to AZD1222 COVID-19 vaccine. Here immunoSEQ multiplex PCR was the method, and the copy in TCRdb shows in-frame clones only, minus some. Altogether over 150,000 clones are present, just over 90% being singletons, with the ten largest covering less than 4.5%. Sequencing used peripheral blood, obtained on day 0 of MenACWY control vaccination. These receptors originate from an adult in good health.

The chain links TRBV29-1 to TRBJ2-1, with D unresolved. V was cut by 5 bases and J by 5 bases, with 7 bases left in between. Germline assignment: CDR1 SQVTM and CDR2 ANQGSEA. CDR3 length: 11 residues. DNA of the CDR3: TGCAGCGTTCGGCCGAACAATGAGCAGTTCTTC. Translating gives CSVRPNNEQFF.

The V gene is TRBV7-9, the J gene TRBJ2-5; 14 positions agree with TRBD2. CDR3 length: 18 residues. Germline CDR1 is SEHNR and CDR2 is FQNEAQ (reference sequence). V was clipped by 5 bases and J by 3 bases; unmatched bases: 11. The CDR3 protein is CASSAEGGLAGVEETQYF. The CDR3 DNA is TGTGCCAGCAGCGCCGAGGGGGGACTAGCGGGAGTTGAAGAGACCCAGTACTTC.

The CDR3 protein is CATSDRGATFSNYGYTF. The CDR3 bases are TGTGCCACCAGTGATCGGGGCGCGACCTTCTCTAACTATGGCTACACCTTC. The V gene is TRBV24-1, the J gene TRBJ1-2; a possible D gene is TRBD1 (5 bases). V lost 3 bases and J lost 0, with 16 bases in between. The CDR3 runs 17 residues. Germline loops: CDR1 KGHDR, CDR2 SFDVKD.

This chain links TRBV19 with TRBJ1-6; D is ambiguous. CDR1 is LNHDA and CDR2 is SQIVND in the germline V gene (reference sequence). CDR3 size: 17 residues. V gave up 7 bases and J gave up 7 bases, with 23 bases separating them. This chain's CDR3 is CASTSPPGRGRNSPLHF. In nucleotides, the CDR3 is TGTGCCAGTACCTCTCCGCCGGGCCGCGGGAGGAATTCACCCCTCCACTTT.

V is TRBV25-1 and J is TRBJ2-7, with TRBD2 matching over 11 bases. After removal of 6 bases from V and 5 bases from J, the junction contained 6 bases not matched to a gene. The germline V gene has CDR1 MGHDK and CDR2 SYGVNS. This CDR3 is 14 amino acids long. The CDR3 here is CASSLTSGTDEQYF. The CDR3 region has the DNA TGTGCCAGCAGCCTGACTAGCGGGACTGACGAGCAGTACTTC.

The V gene is TRBV29-1, the J gene TRBJ1-3; the D gene is possibly TRBD1 (6 bases). V was cut by 6 bases and J by 3 bases, with 18 bases left in between. In germline, CDR1 is SQVTM, CDR2 ANQGSEA. The CDR3 is 15 residues long. The CDR3, as DNA: TGCAGCGTGCCTGGTACAGGGAGGTTTGGAAACACCATATATTTT. Its translation is CSVPGTGRFGNTIYF.

J is TRBJ1-1 and V is TRBV2; D gene uncertain. CDR3 length: 13 amino acids. Germline loops: CDR1 SNHLY, CDR2 FYNNEI. The V gene lost 1 base and the J gene lost 0 bases, with 3 bases spanning the gap. In nucleotides, the CDR3 is TGTGCCAGCAGTGAAGAAATGAACACTGAAGCTTTCTTT. Translated, it gives CASSEEMNTEAFF.

This chain connects TRBV12-3 or TRBV12-4 to TRBJ1-1; 7 nucleotides line up with TRBD1. Trimming at V came to 7 bases and at J to 10 bases, leaving 6 bases not matched to a gene. The CDR3 loop spans 11 amino acids. The CDR3 coding sequence is TGTGCCAGCACCAACGGACAGGTAGCTTTCTTT. Translated, it gives CASTNGQVAFF.

The V and J genes are TRBV7-9 and TRBJ2-7; 8 nucleotides match TRBD2. The CDR3 totals 14 residues. CDR1 and CDR2 (germline): SEHNR, FQNEAQ (reference sequence). Trimming cost V 1 base and J 7 bases; bases outside gene matches: 6. The CDR3 loop is CASSLGGTRREQYF. For the CDR3, the DNA is TGTGCCAGCAGCTTAGGCGGGACTAGGAGGGAGCAGTACTTC.

As DNA, the CDR3 is TGTGCCAGCAGCTTAGGAGGCGGCGGTTCCGGGGAGCTGTTTTTT. It codes for CASSLGGGGSGELFF. The J gene is TRBJ2-2, the V gene TRBV11-3; no reliable D call. Between the trimmed V and J ends, which lost 1 base and 6 bases, there was a span of 12 bases. This CDR3 is 15 amino acids long. In germline, CDR1 is SGHNT, CDR2 YENEEA.

This chain connects TRBV28 to TRBJ2-1; D is ambiguous. Germline V gene sequence: CDR1 MDHEN, CDR2 SYDVKM. The V gene lost 4 bases and the J gene lost 5 bases, with 12 bases spanning the gap. The CDR3 is made up of 14 amino acids. The chain's CDR3 is CASSSPPQNNEQFF. The CDR3 nucleotides are TGTGCCAGCAGTTCCCCACCTCAGAACAATGAGCAGTTCTTC.

CDR3 region: CASSPRTSGSRDEQFF. DNA of the CDR3: TGTGCCAGCAGCCCCCGGACTAGCGGGAGTCGCGATGAGCAGTTCTTC. The rearrangement uses TRBV11-3 and TRBJ2-1; 13 bases map to TRBD2. In germline, CDR1 is SGHNT, CDR2 YENEEA. The CDR3 runs 16 residues. V gave up 5 bases and J gave up 8 bases; unmatched junction bases: 9.

The V gene is TRBV15, the J gene TRBJ2-2; D not resolved. CDR3 length: 12 amino acids. V was cut by 2 bases and J by 2 bases, with 0 bases left in between. CDR1 LNHNV and CDR2 YYDKDF come from the germline V gene (reference sequence). The CDR3 sequence is CATSRNTGELFF. CDR3 bases: TGTGCCACCAGCAGAAACACCGGGGAGCTGTTTTTT.

This chain links TRBV19 with TRBJ1-2; tentative D call: TRBD1 (5 bases). V was clipped by 3 bases and J by 7 bases, with 12 bases between them. This CDR3 is 13 amino acids long. Germline V gene sequence: CDR1 LNHDA, CDR2 SQIVND (reference sequence). Written as DNA, the CDR3 is TGTGCCAGTAGTATCCAGGGACGGGCTGGCTACACCTTC. Its protein product is CASSIQGRAGYTF.

The chain carries TRBV27 and TRBJ2-1, with 7 bases identical to TRBD2. The CDR3 totals 14 residues. Germline CDR1 and CDR2: MNHEY and SMNVEV (reference sequence). The trim removed 3 bases at V and 7 bases at J, leaving 6 bases unmatched. CDR3 loop: CASSLGLSGNEQFF. The CDR3 DNA sequence: TGTGCCAGCAGTTTGGGACTATCCGGTAATGAGCAGTTCTTC.

The V gene is TRBV3-1 (or the pseudogene TRBV3-2), the J gene TRBJ1-5; 7 bases align to TRBD1. The CDR3 extends over 14 amino acids. CDR1 LGHDT and CDR2 YNNKEL come from the germline V gene (reference sequence). Trimming took 3 bases from V and 5 from J; bases not matched to a gene: 4. Written as DNA, the CDR3 is TGTGCCAGCAGCCAGGACAGGTGGGATCAGCCCCAGCATTTT. Amino acids: CASSQDRWDQPQHF.